One and the same sample provided the 27 T cell receptor beta chains below, sequenced in a study of blood T cell repertoires in COVID-19. Sequencing was performed with immunoSEQ multiplex PCR; in TCRdb, only in-frame clones are kept and a portion is missing. This sample has about 380,000 clones, with more than 70% found just once. Source material: peripheral blood. The receptors originated from a man aged 40-55 years with acute or convalescent COVID-19.

The chain combines TRBV5-1 with TRBJ1-4, with a tentative D call TRBD1 (6 bases). Germline lookup yields CDR1 SGHRS and CDR2 YFSETQ. Deletions cut 4 bases from V and 3 bases from J, with 10 bases between. The CDR3 is made up of 14 amino acids. CDR3 nucleotide sequence: TGCGCCAGCAGCCAGGGGTCGTCTAATGAAAAACTGTTTTTT. Residues: CASSQGSSNEKLFF.

V usage is TRBV7-9 and J usage is TRBJ2-5, with D perhaps matching TRBD2 (5 bases). V was trimmed by 5 bases and J by 1 base, leaving 11 bases between them. The length of the CDR3 is 14 residues. Germline CDR1 reads SEHNR; CDR2 reads FQNEAQ (reference sequence). The CDR3 DNA sequence: TGTGCCAGCAGCCTCCGGGATCTCCAAGAGACCCAGTACTTC. Its translation is CASSLRDLQETQYF.

The V call is TRBV7-8, the J call TRBJ1-2; D may be TRBD1 (5 bases). The CDR3 contains 14 residues. Germline V gives CDR1 SGHVS, CDR2 FQNEAQ. V lost 5 bases to trimming and J lost 6 bases, with 16 bases between them. CDR3 coding DNA: TGTGCCAGCAGCCTAGTTGCAGGGTTGGATGGCTACACCTTC. Translation: CASSLVAGLDGYTF.

The chain employs TRBV7-9 and TRBJ1-4; D is uncertain. This CDR3 spans 13 amino acids. Looked up from germline, CDR1 is SEHNR and CDR2 is FQNEAQ (reference sequence). Trimming left V 8 bases short and J 5 bases short, with 12 bases between. The CDR3 protein is CASRYATNEKLFF. The CDR3 nucleotides are TGTGCCAGCCGTTATGCGACAAATGAAAAACTGTTTTTT.

The table lists this clone with a count of one. The chain couples TRBV28 to TRBJ2-5, with D tentatively TRBD1 (6 bases). Trimming stripped 3 bases from V and 5 bases from J, with 13 bases between. The CDR3 totals 14 residues. CDR1 MDHEN and CDR2 SYDVKM come from the germline V gene. CDR3 amino acids: CASSFSGVEETQYF. The CDR3 nucleotides are TGTGCCAGCAGTTTCTCAGGGGTTGAGGAGACCCAGTACTTC.

The rearrangement links TRBV19 to TRBJ1-2; D is perhaps TRBD1 (5 bases). Germline V gene data show CDR1 as LNHDA and CDR2 as SQIVND (reference sequence). The V gene lost 3 bases and the J gene lost 5 bases, with 13 bases spanning the gap. The CDR3 is made up of 14 amino acids. As DNA, the CDR3 is TGTGCCAGTAGTATCAGTGGCAGGGAATATGGCTACACCTTC. As protein: CASSISGREYGYTF.

The chain employs TRBV19 and TRBJ1-1; 9 bases align to TRBD1. Unmatched junction bases numbered 3, after V lost 6 bases and J lost 1 base. Germline CDR1 is LNHDA and CDR2 is SQIVND (reference sequence). The CDR3 has 14 residues. The CDR3 coding sequence is TGTGCCAGTAGCGAACAGGGGGCGAACACTGAAGCTTTCTTT. It translates to CASSEQGANTEAFF.

The chain links TRBV4-3 to TRBJ2-3; 9 nucleotides match TRBD2. The CDR3 covers 16 residues. Trimming removed 1 base from V and 1 base from J; junction bases left unmatched: 3. Germline V lookup: CDR1 LGHNA, CDR2 YSLEER. This chain's CDR3 is CASSQVERGGTDTQYF. In DNA form, the CDR3 reads TGCGCCAGCAGCCAAGTAGAGCGGGGGGGCACAGATACGCAGTATTTT.

This rearrangement joins TRBV5-4 to TRBJ2-1; D perhaps matches TRBD1 (6 bases). Trimming left V 3 bases short and J 12 bases short, with 19 bases between. Germline assignment: CDR1 SGHNT and CDR2 YYREEE (reference sequence). The CDR3 contains 14 residues. The CDR3 bases are TGTGCCAGCAGCTACCAGGGGACGGGGCTCGGGCAGTTCTTC. Protein: CASSYQGTGLGQFF. Combining the CDR3 with reference TRBV5-4 and TRBJ2-1 gives the whole variable domain ETGVTQSPTHLIKTRGQQVTLRCSSQSGHNTVSWYQQALGQGPQFIFQYYREEENGRGNFPPRFSGLQFPNYSSELNVNALELDDSALYLCASSYQGTGLGQFFGPGTRLTVL.

The V and J genes are TRBV4-1 and TRBJ2-7, with TRBD2 as a possible D gene (5 bases). This CDR3 comprises 14 residues. The V end lost 3 bases, the J end lost 7 bases, and 16 bases lay between the germline ends. Germline CDR1 MGHRA, CDR2 YSYEKL. As DNA, the CDR3 is TGCGCCAGCAGCCATGAGGGAAAGGCCTTGGAGCAGTACTTC. Amino acid sequence: CASSHEGKALEQYF.

This chain joins TRBV18 and TRBJ2-5; no reliable D call. The ends were cut back, 3 bases at V and 5 bases at J, with 7 bases in the middle. This CDR3 has 12 residues. Germline lookup yields CDR1 KGHSH and CDR2 LQKENI. The DNA of the CDR3 is TGTGCCAGCTCACCCAGTATGGAGACCCAGTACTTC. It translates to CASSPSMETQYF.

V is TRBV30 and J is TRBJ2-1, with D unresolved. Trimming removed 3 bases from V and 2 bases from J, with 11 bases in between. Per germline, CDR1 GTSNPN and CDR2 SVGIG (reference sequence). The CDR3 is made up of 14 amino acids. In DNA form, the CDR3 reads TGTGCCTGGAGCTCGACAAACCCCTACAATGAGCAGTTCTTC. Residues: CAWSSTNPYNEQFF.

The chain has TRBV6-5 and TRBJ2-1; D gene uncertain. The germline V and J ends were trimmed by 2 bases and 1 base, with 9 bases remaining between them. This CDR3 is 15 amino acids long. From germline, CDR1 is MNHEY and CDR2 SVGAGI. As DNA, the CDR3 is TGTGCCAGCAGTTACCCGATTCTATCCTACAATGAGCAGTTCTTC. This encodes CASSYPILSYNEQFF.

This clone is a singleton in its sample. The genes are TRBV2 and TRBJ2-5; TRBD2 matches 8 bases. CDR1 and CDR2 (germline): SNHLY, FYNNEI. J was trimmed by 4 bases and V by 4 bases; bases with no gene match: 5. The CDR3 contains 14 residues. The CDR3 region is CASSAGTRGETQYF. The CDR3 bases are TGTGCCAGCAGTGCCGGGACTAGGGGAGAGACCCAGTACTTC.

To note about this clone: Given a much more abundant clone one base away, this may be a read error. The same CDR3 arises from other DNA sequences in this sample as well. The chain has TRBV7-9 and TRBJ2-7; 8 bases are shared with TRBD1. Germline trimming cut 1 base from V and 1 base from J; bases unmatched to any gene: 0. Per the germline V gene, CDR1 is SEHNR and CDR2 is FQNEAQ (reference sequence). CDR3 length: 14 amino acids. CDR3 residues: CASSLGTGSYEQYF. The CDR3 nucleotides read TGTGCCAGCAGCTTAGGGACAGGGTCCTACGAGCAGTACTTC.

Only one count was recorded for this clone. The CDR3 region is CASGTAEGNTIYF. The CDR3 nucleotides read TGTGCCAGCGGAACGGCGGAAGGAAACACCATATATTTT. This chain joins TRBV6-5 and TRBJ1-3; no definite D call. Germline V lookup: CDR1 MNHEY, CDR2 SVGAGI. The ends were cut back, 8 bases at V and 4 bases at J, with 12 bases in the middle. The CDR3 is 13 residues long.

The chain carries TRBV5-1 and TRBJ2-1; D possibly corresponds to TRBD1 (6 bases). The V end lost 3 bases, the J end lost 2 bases, and 15 bases lay between the germline ends. The CDR3 loop spans 16 amino acids. Germline lookup yields CDR1 SGHRS and CDR2 YFSETQ. CDR3 DNA: TGCGCCAGCAGCTACGACAGGACACTGACCTACAATGAGCAGTTCTTC. Translating gives CASSYDRTLTYNEQFF.

The chain joins TRBV6-4 to TRBJ1-2, with D possibly TRBD1 on 6 matching bases. V gave up 5 bases and J gave up 5 bases, with 12 bases separating them. CDR3 size: 13 residues. In germline, CDR1 is MRHNA, CDR2 SNTAGT. Written as DNA, the CDR3 is TGTGCCAGCAGTAACACAGGGACATATGGCTACACCTTC. Its protein is CASSNTGTYGYTF.

The chain is built from TRBV5-5 and TRBJ1-1; TRBD1 agrees at 8 bases. CDR1 and CDR2 from the germline V gene are SGHKS and YYEKEE (reference sequence). V lost 1 base, J lost 11 bases, and 7 bases stayed unmatched. The CDR3 has 13 amino acids. The DNA of the CDR3 is TGTGCCAGCAGCTTGTCAGGGGGCGATCGGGCTTTCTTT. Encoded protein: CASSLSGGDRAFF.

This chain uses TRBV11-2 with TRBJ2-7, with D tentatively TRBD1 (6 bases). From germline, CDR1 is SGHAT and CDR2 FQNNGV. Deletions cut 1 base from V and 0 bases from J, with 10 bases between. The CDR3 runs 15 residues. DNA for the CDR3: TGTGCCAGCAGCTTAGGAGGACAGTACTCCTACGAGCAGTACTTC. It codes for CASSLGGQYSYEQYF.

A single count supports this clone. The V call is TRBV10-1, the J call TRBJ1-2; a possible D gene is TRBD1 (6 bases). Germline V lookup: CDR1 WNHNN, CDR2 SYGVQD (reference sequence). This CDR3 is built from 15 residues. V shed 0 bases and J shed 7 bases, with 15 bases lying between them. CDR3 in amino acids: CASSESRGGLSGYTF. The CDR3 region has the DNA TGCGCCAGCAGTGAGTCGCGCGGGGGGCTGTCTGGCTACACCTTC.

The V and J genes are TRBV12-5 and TRBJ2-1; weak D call: TRBD2 (6 bases). The CDR3 length is 16 residues. Germline lookup yields CDR1 LGHNT and CDR2 FRNRAP. The V gene lost 0 bases and the J gene lost 1 base, with 10 bases spanning the gap. CDR3 nucleotide sequence: TGTGCTAGTGGTTTGGTAGTTGGGGGGTCCTACAATGAGCAGTTCTTC. Protein product: CASGLVVGGSYNEQFF.

The chain is built from TRBV27 and TRBJ2-7; 7 positions match TRBD2. The CDR3 is 15 amino acids. With V trimmed by 2 bases and J by 2 bases, 6 bases remained unmatched. Germline loops: CDR1 MNHEY, CDR2 SMNVEV (reference sequence). Here the CDR3 DNA reads TGTGCCAGCAGTTTAGAGGCTAGCGGAGCCTACGAGCAGTACTTC. Translation gives CASSLEASGAYEQYF.

Comment on this clone: The junction departs from germline at one end; a sequencing error may be responsible. Other DNA sequences within the sample encode an identical CDR3. The chain has TRBV2 and TRBJ2-4, with 7 bases identical to TRBD1. This CDR3 is built from 15 residues. CDR1 and CDR2 from the germline V gene are SNHLY and FYNNEI. The CDR3 region is CASSERGRRKNIQYF. CDR3 nucleotides: TGTGCTAGCAGTGAAAGGGGGCGAAGAAAAAACATTCAGTACTTC.

CDR3 nucleotide sequence: TGTGCCAGCAGTTACAAAAGGGGGAGTGAAAAACTGTTTTTT. It specifies CASSYKRGSEKLFF. The gene calls are TRBV6-5 and TRBJ1-4; D may be TRBD1 (6 bases). In germline, CDR1 is MNHEY, CDR2 SVGAGI. V shed 2 bases and J shed 7 bases, with 11 bases lying between them. The CDR3 has 14 amino acids.

The gene calls are TRBV11-2 and TRBJ2-5, with 10 bases fitting TRBD1. CDR3 length: 18 amino acids. The germline gives CDR1 SGHAT, CDR2 FQNNGV. V gave up 5 bases and J gave up 1 base; unmatched junction bases: 13. This CDR3 is CASSRPGQGKSGQETQYF. The CDR3 DNA sequence: TGTGCCAGCAGCCGACCGGGACAGGGGAAAAGCGGCCAAGAGACCCAGTACTTC. Full variable domain (remainder filled in from reference TRBV11-2 and TRBJ2-5): EAGVAQSPRYKIIEKRQSVAFWCNPISGHATLYWYQQILGQGPKLLIQFQNNGVVDDSQLPKDRFSAERLKGVDSTLKIQPAKLEDSAVYLCASSRPGQGKSGQETQYFGPGTRLLVL.

The chain links TRBV4-2 to TRBJ1-2, with D unclear. CDR1 and CDR2 (germline): LGHNA, YNFKEQ. CDR3 length: 15 residues. V gave up 0 bases and J gave up 4 bases, with 12 bases separating them. The CDR3 nucleotides read TGTGCCAGCAGCCAAGATCATGAAACCGGCTATGGCTACACCTTC. Translated, it gives CASSQDHETGYGYTF.